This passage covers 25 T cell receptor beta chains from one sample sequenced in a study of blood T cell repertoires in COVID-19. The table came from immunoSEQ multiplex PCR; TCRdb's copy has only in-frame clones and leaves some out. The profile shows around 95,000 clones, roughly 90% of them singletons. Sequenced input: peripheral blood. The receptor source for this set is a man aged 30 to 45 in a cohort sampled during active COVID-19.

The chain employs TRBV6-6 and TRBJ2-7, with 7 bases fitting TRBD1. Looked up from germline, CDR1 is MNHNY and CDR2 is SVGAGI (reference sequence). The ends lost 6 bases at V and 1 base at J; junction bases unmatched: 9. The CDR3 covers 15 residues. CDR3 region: CASSADRVGSYEQYF. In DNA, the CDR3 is TGTGCCAGCAGCGCCGACAGGGTGGGATCCTACGAGCAGTACTTC.

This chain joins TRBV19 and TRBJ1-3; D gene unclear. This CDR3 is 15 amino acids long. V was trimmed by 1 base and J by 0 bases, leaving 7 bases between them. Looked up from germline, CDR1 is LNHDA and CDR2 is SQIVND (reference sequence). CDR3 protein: CASSIGVISGNTIYF. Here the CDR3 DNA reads TGTGCCAGTAGTATAGGAGTGATCTCTGGAAACACCATATATTTT.

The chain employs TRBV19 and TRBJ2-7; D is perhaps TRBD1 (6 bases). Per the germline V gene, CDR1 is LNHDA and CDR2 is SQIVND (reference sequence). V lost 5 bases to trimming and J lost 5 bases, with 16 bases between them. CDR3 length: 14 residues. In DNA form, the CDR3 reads TGTGCCAGTAGTGTTCGGACAGTTCGGGACGAGCAGTACTTC. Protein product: CASSVRTVRDEQYF.

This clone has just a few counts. The DNA for the CDR3 is TGTGCCAGCAGCCTTAGGGACTCCCTCAGGGAGCAGTTCTTC. It specifies CASSLRDSLREQFF. The V and J genes are TRBV7-2 and TRBJ2-1, with D tentatively TRBD2 (6 bases). The length of the CDR3 is 14 residues. V dropped 5 bases and J dropped 10 bases, with 18 bases sitting between them. Germline V lookup: CDR1 SGHTA, CDR2 FQGNSA.

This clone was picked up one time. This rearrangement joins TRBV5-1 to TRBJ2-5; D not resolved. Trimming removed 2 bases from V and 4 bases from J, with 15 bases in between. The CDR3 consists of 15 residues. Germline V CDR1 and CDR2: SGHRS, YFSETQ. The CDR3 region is CASSFGLNRLETQYF. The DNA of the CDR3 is TGCGCCAGCAGCTTCGGGTTGAACCGATTAGAGACCCAGTACTTC.

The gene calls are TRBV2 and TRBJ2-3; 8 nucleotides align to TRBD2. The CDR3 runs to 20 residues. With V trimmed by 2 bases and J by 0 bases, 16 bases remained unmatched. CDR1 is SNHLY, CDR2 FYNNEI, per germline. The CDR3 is CASSENPAGAMITSTDTQYF. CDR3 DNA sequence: TGTGCCAGCAGTGAAAACCCAGCGGGGGCCATGATAACTAGCACAGATACGCAGTATTTT.

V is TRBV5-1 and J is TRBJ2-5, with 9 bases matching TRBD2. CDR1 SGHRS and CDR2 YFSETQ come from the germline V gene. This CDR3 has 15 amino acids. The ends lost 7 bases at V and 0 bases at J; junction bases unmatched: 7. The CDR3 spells CASRPSGAYQETQYF. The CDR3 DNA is TGCGCCAGCCGCCCTAGCGGGGCCTACCAAGAGACCCAGTACTTC.

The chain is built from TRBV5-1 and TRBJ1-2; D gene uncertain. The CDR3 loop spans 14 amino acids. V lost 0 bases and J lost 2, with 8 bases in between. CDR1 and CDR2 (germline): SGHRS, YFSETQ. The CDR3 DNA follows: TGCGCCAGCAGCTTGGTGGCAGAAAACTATGGCTACACCTTC. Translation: CASSLVAENYGYTF.

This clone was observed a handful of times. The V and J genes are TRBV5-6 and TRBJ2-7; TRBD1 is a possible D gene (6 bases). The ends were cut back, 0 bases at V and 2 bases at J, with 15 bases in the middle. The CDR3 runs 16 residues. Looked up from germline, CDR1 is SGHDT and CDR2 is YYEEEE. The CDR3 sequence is CASSLAMAGAAYEQYF. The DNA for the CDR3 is TGTGCCAGCAGCTTGGCCATGGCAGGGGCAGCCTACGAGCAGTACTTC.

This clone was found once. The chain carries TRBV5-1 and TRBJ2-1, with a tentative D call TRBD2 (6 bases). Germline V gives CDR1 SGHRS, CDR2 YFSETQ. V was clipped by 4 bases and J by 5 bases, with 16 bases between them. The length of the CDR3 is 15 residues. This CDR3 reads CASSPEGGGHNEQFF. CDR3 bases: TGCGCCAGCAGCCCTGAGGGAGGCGGGCACAATGAGCAGTTCTTC.

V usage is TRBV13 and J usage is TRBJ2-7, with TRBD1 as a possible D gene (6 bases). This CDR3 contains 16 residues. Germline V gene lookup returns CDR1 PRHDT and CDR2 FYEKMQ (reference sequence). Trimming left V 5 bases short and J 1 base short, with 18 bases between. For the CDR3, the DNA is TGTGCCAGCAGCACCCCCGGACAGAATCGATCCTACGAGCAGTACTTC. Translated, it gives CASSTPGQNRSYEQYF.

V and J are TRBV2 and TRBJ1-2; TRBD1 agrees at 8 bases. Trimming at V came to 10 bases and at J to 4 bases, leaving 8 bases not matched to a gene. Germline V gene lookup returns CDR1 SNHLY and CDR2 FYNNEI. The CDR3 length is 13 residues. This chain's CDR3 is CATPTGAFYGYTF. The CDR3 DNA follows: TGTGCCACCCCGACAGGGGCGTTCTATGGCTACACCTTC.

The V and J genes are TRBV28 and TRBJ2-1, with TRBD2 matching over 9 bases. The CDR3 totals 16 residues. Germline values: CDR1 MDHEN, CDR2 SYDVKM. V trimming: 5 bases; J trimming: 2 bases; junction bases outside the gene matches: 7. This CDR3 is CASSQISGGPYNEQFF. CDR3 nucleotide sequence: TGTGCCAGCAGTCAAATTAGCGGGGGACCCTACAATGAGCAGTTCTTC.

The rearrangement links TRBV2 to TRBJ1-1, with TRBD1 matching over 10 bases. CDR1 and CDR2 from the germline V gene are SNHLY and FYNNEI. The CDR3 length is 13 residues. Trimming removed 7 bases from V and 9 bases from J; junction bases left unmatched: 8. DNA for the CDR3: TGTGCCAGCACTGACTCGGGACAGGGGAAAGCTTTCTTT. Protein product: CASTDSGQGKAFF.

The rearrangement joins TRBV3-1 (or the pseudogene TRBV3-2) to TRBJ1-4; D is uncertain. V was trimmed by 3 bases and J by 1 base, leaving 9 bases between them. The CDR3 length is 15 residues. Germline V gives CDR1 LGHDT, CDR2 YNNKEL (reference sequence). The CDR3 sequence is CASSHDMGTNEKLFF. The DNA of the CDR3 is TGTGCCAGCAGCCATGACATGGGAACTAATGAAAAACTGTTTTTT.

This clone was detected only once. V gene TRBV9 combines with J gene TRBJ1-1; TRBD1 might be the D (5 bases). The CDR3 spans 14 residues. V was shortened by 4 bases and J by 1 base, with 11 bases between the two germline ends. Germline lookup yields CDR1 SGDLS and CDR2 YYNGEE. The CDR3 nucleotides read TGTGCCAGCAGCCTAACCGACAGGAACACTGAAGCTTTCTTT. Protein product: CASSLTDRNTEAFF.

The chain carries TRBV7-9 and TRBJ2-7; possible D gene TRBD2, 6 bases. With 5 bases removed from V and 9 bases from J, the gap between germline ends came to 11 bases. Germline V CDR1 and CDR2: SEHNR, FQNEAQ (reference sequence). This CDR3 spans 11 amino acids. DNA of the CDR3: TGTGCCAGCAGCCCAGGGCGGGGGCAGTACTTC. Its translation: CASSPGRGQYF. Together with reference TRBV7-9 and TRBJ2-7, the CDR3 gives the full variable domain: DTGVSQNPRHKITKRGQNVTFRCDPISEHNRLYWYRQTLGQGPEFLTYFQNEAQLEKSRLLSDRFSAERPKGSFSTLEIQRTEQGDSAMYLCASSPGRGQYFGPGTRLTVT.

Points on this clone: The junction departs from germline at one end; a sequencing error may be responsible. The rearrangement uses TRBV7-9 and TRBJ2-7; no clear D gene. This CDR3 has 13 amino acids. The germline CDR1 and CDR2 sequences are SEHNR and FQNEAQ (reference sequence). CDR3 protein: CASSFDNFYGQYF. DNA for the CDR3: TGTGCCAGCAGCTTCGACAACTTCTACGGGCAGTACTTC.

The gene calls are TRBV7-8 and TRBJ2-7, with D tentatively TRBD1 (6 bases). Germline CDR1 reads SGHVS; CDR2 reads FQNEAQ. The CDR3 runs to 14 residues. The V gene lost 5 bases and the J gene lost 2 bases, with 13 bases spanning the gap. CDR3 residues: CASSPQQGPYEQYF. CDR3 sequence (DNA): TGTGCCAGCAGCCCACAACAGGGACCCTACGAGCAGTACTTC.

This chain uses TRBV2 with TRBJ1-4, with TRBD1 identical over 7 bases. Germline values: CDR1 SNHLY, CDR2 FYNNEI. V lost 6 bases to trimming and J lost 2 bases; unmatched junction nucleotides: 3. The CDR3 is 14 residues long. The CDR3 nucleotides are TGTGCCAGCAGGCCAGGGGGTACTAATGAAAAACTGTTTTTT. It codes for CASRPGGTNEKLFF.

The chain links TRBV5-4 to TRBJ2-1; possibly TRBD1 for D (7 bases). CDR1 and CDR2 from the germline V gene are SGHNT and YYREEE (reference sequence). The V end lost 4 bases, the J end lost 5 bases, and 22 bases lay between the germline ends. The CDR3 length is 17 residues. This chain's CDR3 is CASSPGGRGPGNNEQFF. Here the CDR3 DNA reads TGTGCCAGCAGCCCAGGGGGTCGGGGGCCAGGGAACAATGAGCAGTTCTTC.

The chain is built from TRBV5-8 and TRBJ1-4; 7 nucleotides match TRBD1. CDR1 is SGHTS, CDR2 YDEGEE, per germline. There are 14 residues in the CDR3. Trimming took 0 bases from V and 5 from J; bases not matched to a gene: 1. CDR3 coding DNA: TGTGCCAGCAGCTTGGACAGGGGAAATGAAAAACTGTTTTTT. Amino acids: CASSLDRGNEKLFF.

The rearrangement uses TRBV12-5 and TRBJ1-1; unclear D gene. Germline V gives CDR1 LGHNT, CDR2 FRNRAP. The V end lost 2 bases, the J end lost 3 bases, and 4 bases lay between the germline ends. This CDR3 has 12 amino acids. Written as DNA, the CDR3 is TGTGCTAGTGGTTTGCTATACACTGAAGCTTTCTTT. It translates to CASGLLYTEAFF.

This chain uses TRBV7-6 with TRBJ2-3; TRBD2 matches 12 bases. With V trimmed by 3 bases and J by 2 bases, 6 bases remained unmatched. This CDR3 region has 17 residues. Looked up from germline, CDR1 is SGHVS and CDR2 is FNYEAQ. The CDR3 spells CASSLSGLAGTTDTQYF. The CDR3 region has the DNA TGTGCCAGCAGCTTGAGCGGACTAGCGGGGACCACAGATACGCAGTATTTT.

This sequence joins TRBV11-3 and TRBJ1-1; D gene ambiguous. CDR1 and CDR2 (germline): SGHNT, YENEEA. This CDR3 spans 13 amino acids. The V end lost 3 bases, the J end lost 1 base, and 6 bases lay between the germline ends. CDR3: CASSFGPNTEAFF. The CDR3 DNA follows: TGTGCCAGCAGCTTTGGCCCGAACACTGAAGCTTTCTTT.